This passage covers 14 T cell receptor beta chains from one sample sequenced in a study of shared clonotypes between healthy human individuals. Assay used: immunoSEQ multiplex PCR; TCRdb lists only in-frame clones, some missing. Of roughly 330,000 clones in the sample, roughly 70% were seen once. Sequencing input: memory CD4+ T cells sorted from blood. Stated subset: CD45RA-negative fraction. These receptors all come from a man aged 30-40 years in good health.

The chain couples TRBV27 to TRBJ2-7; 12 bases map to TRBD2. Per the germline V gene, CDR1 is MNHEY and CDR2 is SMNVEV (reference sequence). The CDR3 has 17 residues. V dropped 4 bases and J dropped 4; count of bases not matched to a gene: 11. The CDR3: CASSSYPPGLAGYEQYF. DNA for the CDR3: TGTGCCAGCAGTTCGTACCCACCGGGACTAGCGGGTTACGAGCAGTACTTC.

The V gene is TRBV18, the J gene TRBJ2-3; D is possibly TRBD1 (6 bases). The CDR3 is 16 amino acids. Deletions cut 3 bases from V and 5 bases from J, with 18 bases between. The V gene's germline CDR1 is KGHSH and CDR2 LQKENI. For the CDR3, the DNA is TGTGCCAGCTCACCGTCACAGGGCAGCGGCGGAGATACGCAGTATTTT. Amino acids: CASSPSQGSGGDTQYF.

This clone was detected only a few times. The chain couples TRBV28 to TRBJ2-2; 10 bases line up with TRBD1. Germline loops: CDR1 MDHEN, CDR2 SYDVKM. The V segment lost 7 bases and the J segment 8 bases; nucleotides outside the gene matches: 16. The CDR3 runs 17 residues. The DNA for the CDR3 is TGTGCCAGCACCAACACCGCCTGGGACAGGGGATCAGGGGAGCTGTTTTTT. Translated: CASTNTAWDRGSGELFF.

The chain joins TRBV18 to TRBJ2-7, with D hard to call. The V gene lost 3 bases and the J gene lost 6 bases, with 9 bases spanning the gap. The CDR3 has 12 residues. Germline loops: CDR1 KGHSH, CDR2 LQKENI. The CDR3 loop is CASSPLDGEQYF. The CDR3 DNA follows: TGTGCCAGCTCACCCCTTGACGGCGAGCAGTACTTC. The complete variable domain, with remaining parts taken from reference TRBV18 and TRBJ2-7, reads NAGVMQNPRHLVRRRGQEARLRCSPMKGHSHVYWYRQLPEEGLKFMVYLQKENIIDESGMPKERFSAEFPKEGPSILRIQQVVRGDSAAYFCASSPLDGEQYFGPGTRLTVT.

This clone is a singleton in its sample. The V call is TRBV5-4, the J call TRBJ2-1; the match to TRBD2 covers 9 bases. This CDR3 region has 15 residues. V shed 4 bases and J 4 bases; nucleotides not matched to a gene: 6. Germline V gene data show CDR1 as SGHNT and CDR2 as YYREEE (reference sequence). CDR3 sequence reads: CASSPGGREYNEQFF. The CDR3 coding sequence is TGTGCCAGCAGCCCGGGCGGGAGGGAATACAATGAGCAGTTCTTC. The variable domain in full, completed from reference TRBV5-4 and TRBJ2-1, reads ETGVTQSPTHLIKTRGQQVTLRCSSQSGHNTVSWYQQALGQGPQFIFQYYREEENGRGNFPPRFSGLQFPNYSSELNVNALELDDSALYLCASSPGGREYNEQFFGPGTRLTVL.

This rearrangement joins TRBV18 to TRBJ1-3; D perhaps matches TRBD1 (6 bases). V lost 4 bases and J 0 bases, leaving 13 bases between the germline ends. Germline CDR1 reads KGHSH; CDR2 reads LQKENI. The CDR3 covers 16 residues. CDR3 region: CASSQPGHISGNTIYF. Here the CDR3 DNA reads TGTGCCAGCTCACAACCGGGACACATCTCTGGAAACACCATATATTTT. Supplemented by reference TRBV18 and TRBJ1-3, the full variable domain reads NAGVMQNPRHLVRRRGQEARLRCSPMKGHSHVYWYRQLPEEGLKFMVYLQKENIIDESGMPKERFSAEFPKEGPSILRIQQVVRGDSAAYFCASSQPGHISGNTIYFGEGSWLTVV.

The rearrangement links TRBV29-1 to TRBJ1-1; a weak D match, TRBD1 (5 bases). V lost 6 bases and J lost 1, with 6 bases in between. Germline V lookup: CDR1 SQVTM, CDR2 ANQGSEA. This CDR3 region has 11 residues. In DNA, the CDR3 is TGCAGCGTAGGGGCGAACACTGAAGCTTTCTTT. Translating gives CSVGANTEAFF.

In DNA form, the CDR3 reads TGTGCCGTGGGCTTGAATAGCAATCAGCCCCAGCATTTT. Translated: CAVGLNSNQPQHF. The genes are TRBV10-3 and TRBJ1-5, with D unresolved. CDR1 and CDR2 from the germline V gene are ENHRY and SYGVKD. The CDR3 spans 13 residues. Trimming removed 11 bases from V and 0 bases from J, with 11 bases in between.

This clone was observed a handful of times. This sequence joins TRBV29-1 and TRBJ2-2; D might be TRBD1 (7 bases). Deletions cut 6 bases from V and 5 bases from J, with 19 bases between. Germline V gene data show CDR1 as SQVTM and CDR2 as ANQGSEA. The CDR3 consists of 15 residues. The CDR3 loop is CSVQTGTAWTGELFF. The CDR3 coding sequence is TGCAGCGTACAGACAGGGACTGCGTGGACCGGGGAGCTGTTTTTT.

CDR3 in DNA: TGTGCCAGTAGTATAGCGGGACTAGCGGGAAACCAAGATACGCAGTATTTT. It yields the protein CASSIAGLAGNQDTQYF. The chain carries TRBV19 and TRBJ2-3; 13 bases align to TRBD2. CDR3 length: 17 residues. V lost 1 base, J lost 5 bases, and 6 bases stayed unmatched. Per germline, CDR1 LNHDA and CDR2 SQIVND (reference sequence).

This clone was picked up a small number of times. The chain couples TRBV10-3 to TRBJ2-5; D remains unclear. The V end lost 6 bases, the J end lost 2 bases, and 19 bases lay between the germline ends. Germline lookup yields CDR1 ENHRY and CDR2 SYGVKD. This CDR3 region has 16 residues. The CDR3 nucleotides are TGTGCCATCAGCTACGATGCTAGGACCGAACAAGAGACCCAGTACTTC. It specifies CAISYDARTEQETQYF.

The chain joins TRBV4-1 to TRBJ2-3; 7 bases line up with TRBD2. Germline CDR1 MGHRA, CDR2 YSYEKL. This CDR3 has 15 residues. V gave up 1 base and J gave up 5 bases; unmatched junction bases: 6. CDR3 in amino acids: CASSQAQREGDTQYF. As DNA, the CDR3 is TGCGCCAGCAGCCAAGCACAGCGGGAAGGAGATACGCAGTATTTT.

In DNA form, the CDR3 reads TGTGCCAGTAATTTAGCGGGAGAGAACAATGAGCAGTTCTTC. Amino acid sequence: CASNLAGENNEQFF. V and J are TRBV9 and TRBJ2-1, with 9 bases lining up with TRBD2. This CDR3 has 14 residues. Germline lookup yields CDR1 SGDLS and CDR2 YYNGEE. V was clipped by 8 bases and J by 5 bases; unmatched bases: 8.

The chain uses TRBV7-2 and TRBJ1-1; D perhaps matches TRBD1 (5 bases). V was cut by 2 bases and J by 0 bases, with 13 bases left in between. The CDR3 is made up of 16 amino acids. Germline V lookup: CDR1 SGHTA, CDR2 FQGNSA. CDR3 amino acids: CASSLTWDFLNTEAFF. As DNA, the CDR3 is TGTGCCAGCAGCTTAACCTGGGACTTCCTGAACACTGAAGCTTTCTTT.